Below, one T cell receptor beta chain is given with its context. This entry is derived from a study of OX40 agonist ivuxolimab in advanced cancers. TCRdb's table, derived via immunoSEQ multiplex PCR, lists solely in-frame clones and lacks some. Among over 45,000 clones, about 89% were seen once, and the ten largest hold 30% to 35%. Germline V CDR1 and CDR2: SGDLS, YYNGEE. V shed 4 bases and J shed 5 bases, with 12 bases lying between them. CDR3 length equals 13 residues. The J gene is TRBJ2-5, the V gene TRBV9; D might be TRBD1 or TRBD2, each matching 5 bases. The sample consisted of CD4+ or CD8+ T cells sorted from blood, taken in a trial of the OX40 agonist ivuxolimab. The clonotype originates from an adult with an advanced solid tumor such as melanoma, head and neck, liver or kidney cancer. The CDR3 loop is CASSRGTTETQYF. The CDR3 DNA reads TGTGCCAGCAGCCGAGGGACCACGGAGACCCAGTACTTC.